The T cell receptor (beta chain) under discussion was sequenced for a study of blood T cell repertoires in COVID-19 (dated by TCRdb to 2018 to 2020). With respect to the entire study: Samples covering the acute and convalescent phases of COVID-19 were provided by collaborators in the United States, Italy and Spain. The material from the prospective study consisted of cDNA or gDNA derived from T cells, B-cell-depleted T cells, or PBMCs. The dataset comprised deeply sampled blood TCRbeta repertoires from subjects exposed to, actively infected with, or recovered from COVID-19. A freely available public database, intended as a resource for researchers studying the immune response to SARS-CoV-2, is where the repertoires were released. Samples were obtained from the ongoing ImmuneRACE study (first 160 participants) and from approximately 1,200 subjects provided by 6 global collaborators. The sample metadata nearly always contained a de-identified subject ID, COVID-19 status, age in years and sex. Where available, HLA class I and class II types were obtained from metadata supplied by the sample provider rather than from assay-based typing.

As for this clone: This clone's antigen is unknown. No per-base quality is available; no much larger clone lies one base away.

The investigation overall reported the following: The quantity of clinical and demographic metadata differed by source and by participant and was supplied without curation.

The immunoSEQ Assay, a bias-controlled multiplex PCR, was used to amplify TCRbeta CDR3 regions from genomic DNA. The paper's data handling went like this. Within the assay, amplification of reference gene primers was used to estimate how many nucleated cells each sample contained. To quantify the absolute abundance of each unique TCRbeta CDR3 rearrangement, sequence reads were collapsed and filtered. For each sample, productive Simpson clonality was calculated by taking the square root of Simpson's diversity index across productive rearrangements. In TCRdb, the immuneACCESS table is reduced to in-frame sequences with V and J assigned. These tables do not hold every clone; where another copy was compared, an unresolved V gene accounts for under half, and the others remain unexplained. V and J calls and clone size are given by that table; D and trimming were obtained from the DNA. For this sample the table gives around 200,000 clones, of which approximately 88% were detected only once. The ten biggest clones cover approximately 3% of the sample.

Participants in the prospective study were aged roughly 18 to 100 years, lived in 20 to 25 United States geographic areas, and enrolled through a virtual design. In the prospective study, participants were assigned to cohorts based on the clinical history participants reported in a screening survey and a study questionnaire. Recovered participants in ImmuneRACE Cohort 3 were defined as having two consecutive negative NP/OP PCR tests, clearance from a healthcare professional, or resolution of symptoms. Mobile phlebotomists in the prospective study collected whole blood, serum and a nasopharyngeal or oropharyngeal swab from every participant. Prospective study participants could optionally give additional blood draws and questionnaires over an approximately 2-month period. Before DNA extraction, blood samples from the prospective study were shipped at room temperature or frozen. Taken from the germline V gene, the CDR1 and CDR2 loops are MDHEN and SYDVKM. Measured from the cysteine to the phenylalanine, the CDR3 is 15 residues long. Only CDR3 DNA remains: 45 bases, in frame from the first base. V is pruned by 7 bases and J by 2 bases, leaving 8 bases of the junction without a gene match.

The sequencing sample was made of PBMCs or T cells enriched from blood (not recorded which). Recombination connected TRBV28 to TRBJ2-7; 10 central bases correspond to TRBD2. The origin of this receptor is a woman in her twenties or thirties who had recovered from COVID-19. The DNA sequence is given as TGTGCCAGCAACCAAGCCACTAGCGGGGCCTACGAGCAGTACTTC. Translated, it gives CASNQATSGAYEQYF.